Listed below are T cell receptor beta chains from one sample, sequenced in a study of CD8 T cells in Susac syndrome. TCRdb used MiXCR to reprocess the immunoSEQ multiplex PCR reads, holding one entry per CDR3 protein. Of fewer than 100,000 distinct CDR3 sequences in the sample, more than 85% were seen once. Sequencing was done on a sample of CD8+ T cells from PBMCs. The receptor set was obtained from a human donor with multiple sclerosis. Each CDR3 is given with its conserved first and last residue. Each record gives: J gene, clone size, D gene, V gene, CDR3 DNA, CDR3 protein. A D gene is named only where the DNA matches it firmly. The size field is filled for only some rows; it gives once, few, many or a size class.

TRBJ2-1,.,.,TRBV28,TGTGCCAGCAGTTTCGGAGGGACCAATGAGCAGTTCTTC,CASSFGGTNEQFF
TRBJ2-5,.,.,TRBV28,TGTGCCAGCAGTGCGAGGGACTACCAAGAGACCCAGTACTTC,CASSARDYQETQYF
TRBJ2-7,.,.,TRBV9,TGTGCCAGCAGCCCCCGAGGCACACGTGAAGAGCAGTACTTC,CASSPRGTREEQYF
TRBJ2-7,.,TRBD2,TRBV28,TGTGCCAGCAGACCCCGTTCCGGACTAGCGGGAGGGATTGAGCAGTACTTC,CASRPRSGLAGGIEQYF
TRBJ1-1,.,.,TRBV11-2,TGTGCCAGCAGCGTCGACGGTGACGTGGCTTTCTTT,CASSVDGDVAFF
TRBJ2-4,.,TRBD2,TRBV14,TGTGCCAGCAGCCTCGGACGGGGGGGCGGTTACATTCAGTACTTC,CASSLGRGGGYIQYF
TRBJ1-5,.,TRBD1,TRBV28,TGTGCCAGCAGTTTCGACAGGGAGACAGGACAGCCCCAGCATTTT,CASSFDRETGQPQHF
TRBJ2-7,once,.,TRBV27,TGTGCCAGCAGTTTTGTATCGGGTGAGCAGTACTTC,CASSFVSGEQYF
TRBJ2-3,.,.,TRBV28,TGTGCCAGCAGTTTAATCCGGGGGCCAGATACGCAGTATTTT,CASSLIRGPDTQYF
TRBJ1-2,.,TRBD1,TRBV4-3,TGCGCCAGCAGCCAAGTGGCAGGGGGCGACTATGGCTACACCTTC,CASSQVAGGDYGYTF
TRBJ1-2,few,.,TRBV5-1,TGCGCCAGCAGGTGGGAGGGATCGAGTGGCTACACCTTC,CASRWEGSSGYTF
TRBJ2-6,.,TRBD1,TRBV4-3,TGCGCCAGCAGCCCCGAGGGGGCGGGGGCCAACGTCCTGACTTTC,CASSPEGAGANVLTF
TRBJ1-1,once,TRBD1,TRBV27,TGTGCCAGCAGTAGGGACAGGGAGGTCGCTGAAGCTTTCTTT,CASSRDREVAEAFF
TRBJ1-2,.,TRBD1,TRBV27,TGTGCCAGCAGTTCACACGGCCGGGACAGTCCTTATGGCTACACCTTC,CASSSHGRDSPYGYTF
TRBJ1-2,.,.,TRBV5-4,TGTGCCAGCAGCTTTCGTCCAGGACCCTCGGTCTATGGCTACACCTTC,CASSFRPGPSVYGYTF
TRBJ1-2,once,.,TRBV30,TGTGCCTGGAGTGTACTTGGGACAACTGGCTACACCTTC,CAWSVLGTTGYTF
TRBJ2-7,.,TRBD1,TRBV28,TGTGCCAGCAGTCTACTAGGGACAGGGGTCTACGAGCAGTACTTC,CASSLLGTGVYEQYF
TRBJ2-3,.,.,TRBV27,TGTGCCAGCAGGCCATTTTGGGGTACGCAGTATTTT,CASRPFWGTQYF
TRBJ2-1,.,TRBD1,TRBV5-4,TGTGCCAGCAGCCTAGGGACAGGGGGCCTTGAGCAGTTCTTC,CASSLGTGGLEQFF
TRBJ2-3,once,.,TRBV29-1,TGCAGCGTTGAGGGTCAGCTTAGCTCCACAGATACGCAGTATTTT,CSVEGQLSSTDTQYF
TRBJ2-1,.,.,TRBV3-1,TGTGCCAGCAGCGAAAGTGGGGGCAGTGAGCAGTTCTTC,CASSESGGSEQFF
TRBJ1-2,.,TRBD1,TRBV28,TGTGCCAGCAGTATGCTGGGGGGACAGGGAAATGGCTACACCTTC,CASSMLGGQGNGYTF
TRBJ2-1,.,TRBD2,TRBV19,TGTGCCAGCCAAGCGGGGGGTGTGTACAATGAGCAGTTCTTC,CASQAGGVYNEQFF
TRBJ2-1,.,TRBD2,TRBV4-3,TGCGCCAGCAGCCAAGGACTAGCGGGAGAGGGAAATGAGCAGTTCTTC,CASSQGLAGEGNEQFF
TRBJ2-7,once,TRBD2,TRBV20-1,TGCAGTGCTACTAGCGGGAAAGTCTCCTACGAGCAGTACTTC,CSATSGKVSYEQYF
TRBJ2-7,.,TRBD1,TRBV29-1,TGCAGCGGTGCCGGGACAGGGGGCTACGAGCAGTACTTC,CSGAGTGGYEQYF
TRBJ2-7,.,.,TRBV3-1,TGTGCCAGCAGCCAAGGGATTGGGGGCTACGAGCAGTACTTC,CASSQGIGGYEQYF
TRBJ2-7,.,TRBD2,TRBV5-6,TGTGCCAGCAGCTCAGGGGGACTAGCGGGTTCCCTCTACGAGCAGTACTTC,CASSSGGLAGSLYEQYF
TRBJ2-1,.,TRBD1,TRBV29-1,TGCAGCGTTGACAGTCCCGGGACAGGGGGCGGGCTCTCCTACAATGAGCAGTTCTTC,CSVDSPGTGGGLSYNEQFF
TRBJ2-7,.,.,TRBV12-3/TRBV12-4,TGTGCCAGCAGCCGGAATCGCTACGAGCAGTACTTC,CASSRNRYEQYF
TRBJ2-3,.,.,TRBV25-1,TGTGCCAGCAGTGAAGTCGACGGGGGGACATCTAGCACAGATACGCAGTATTTT,CASSEVDGGTSSTDTQYF
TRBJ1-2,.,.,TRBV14,TGTGCCAGCAGCCAAGACAGGGGTTGGGGCTACACCTTC,CASSQDRGWGYTF
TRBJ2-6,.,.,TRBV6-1,TGTGCCAGCAGTGAAGCGCCAAGGGTTTCTGGGGCCAACGTCCTGACTTTC,CASSEAPRVSGANVLTF
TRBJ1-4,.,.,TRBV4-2,TGTGCCAGCAGCCACGAAGACAGGATCACTCGGGCTAATGAAAAACTGTTTTTT,CASSHEDRITRANEKLFF
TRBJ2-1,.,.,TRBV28,TGTGCCAGTAACCGGGACGCTTTAAATGAGCAGTTCTTC,CASNRDALNEQFF
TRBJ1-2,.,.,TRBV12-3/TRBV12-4,TGTGCCAGCAGTTTCCCCAGGACCGATAACTATGGCTACACCTTC,CASSFPRTDNYGYTF